A single sample gave rise to the 18 T cell receptor beta chains below, sequenced in a study of patients and donors after allogeneic stem cell transplantation. One entry per CDR3 protein, called by TCRdb with MiXCR from the RT-PCR reads. The repertoire consists of about 230,000 distinct CDR3 sequences, with less than 15% occurring once and the leading ten covering roughly 11%. What was sequenced was blood, either unsorted or a sorted T cell fraction (not recorded which). All receptors come from a human donor who was either an allogeneic HSCT recipient or a stem cell or donor lymphocyte infusion donor (not recorded which). It is not recorded whose cells these are; they may come from a transplant donor.

The rearrangement uses TRBV24-1 and TRBJ2-1, with 9 bases that match TRBD1. V was pared by 7 bases and J by 6 bases, with 6 bases of the junction left unmatched. The CDR3 extends over 14 amino acids. The germline gives CDR1 KGHDR, CDR2 SFDVKD. CDR3 sequence: CATSRTGVGNEQFF. In DNA form, the CDR3 reads TGTGCCACCAGCCGGACAGGGGTAGGCAATGAGCAGTTCTTC.

The chain recombines TRBV18 with TRBJ1-1; TRBD1 is a possible D gene (5 bases). Trimming left V 3 bases short and J 1 base short, with 15 bases between. The CDR3 runs 16 residues. Germline V gene data show CDR1 as KGHSH and CDR2 as LQKENI. CDR3 region: CASSPKLYRSNTEAFF. The CDR3 DNA is TGTGCCAGCTCACCCAAACTTTACAGGTCGAACACTGAAGCTTTCTTT.

This clonotype was seen many times. The chain carries TRBV14 and TRBJ1-2, with TRBD1 matching 10 bases. V gave up 2 bases and J gave up 6 bases; unmatched junction bases: 3. Germline CDR1 SGHDN, CDR2 FVKESK. The CDR3 has 14 residues. DNA for the CDR3: TGTGCCAGCAGCCAAAACGGACAGGGGGATGGCTACACCTTC. Translated, it gives CASSQNGQGDGYTF.

The rearrangement links TRBV5-1 to TRBJ2-5; TRBD2 agrees at 11 bases. This CDR3 is 15 amino acids long. Germline V gene data show CDR1 as SGHRS and CDR2 as YFSETQ. With V trimmed by 4 bases and J by 1 base, 3 bases remained unmatched. The CDR3 loop is CASSRGTSGQETQYF. In DNA form, the CDR3 reads TGCGCCAGCAGCCGGGGGACTAGCGGCCAAGAGACCCAGTACTTC.

This clonotype was recorded a few times. The chain couples TRBV4-2 to TRBJ2-5, with D perhaps given as TRBD1 or TRBD2 (5 bases each). V shed 1 base and J shed 1 base, with 13 bases lying between them. CDR1 is LGHNA, CDR2 YNFKEQ, per germline. This CDR3 spans 16 amino acids. Here the CDR3 reads CASSQGRLGVQETQYF. The CDR3, as DNA: TGTGCCAGCAGCCAAGGGCGCCTGGGGGTCCAAGAGACCCAGTACTTC.

This clonotype was recorded at least ten times. The rearrangement uses TRBV29-1 and TRBJ2-3; the match to TRBD1 covers 7 bases. This CDR3 is built from 13 residues. Trimming took 6 bases from V and 4 from J; bases not matched to a gene: 7. Germline V lookup: CDR1 SQVTM, CDR2 ANQGSEA. Written as DNA, the CDR3 is TGCAGCGTCCGGACAGGCGGCTCAGATACGCAGTATTTT. Its protein product is CSVRTGGSDTQYF.

The V gene is TRBV11-3, the J gene TRBJ2-7; the match to TRBD2 covers 7 bases. V gave up 4 bases and J gave up 0 bases; unmatched junction bases: 9. This CDR3 is built from 16 residues. The germline gives CDR1 SGHNT, CDR2 YENEEA. The CDR3 reads CASSSILALTSYEQYF. The CDR3 DNA sequence: TGTGCCAGCAGCTCTATACTAGCGTTGACCTCCTACGAGCAGTACTTC.

This clonotype was counted at least ten times. This chain links TRBV11-2 with TRBJ2-1; 9 bases align to TRBD1. With 5 bases clipped from V and 9 bases from J, the junction kept 11 bases outside the gene matches. Germline V lookup: CDR1 SGHAT, CDR2 FQNNGV. The CDR3 extends over 15 amino acids. In DNA, the CDR3 is TGTGCCAGCAGCCTTCGTCCCGGGACAGGGATTGAGCAGTTCTTC. Amino acid sequence: CASSLRPGTGIEQFF.

V usage is TRBV27 and J usage is TRBJ1-1, with TRBD1 as a possible D gene (5 bases). The V gene's germline CDR1 is MNHEY and CDR2 SMNVEV (reference sequence). The CDR3 loop spans 14 amino acids. Trimming left V 11 bases short and J 2 bases short, with 18 bases between. CDR3 bases: TGTGCCGCCGGCCAGGGAAGGAGAAACACTGAAGCTTTCTTT. Its protein is CAAGQGRRNTEAFF.

This clonotype was seen ten or more times. The chain links TRBV24-1 to TRBJ1-5, with D maybe TRBD1 (6 bases). The CDR3 is 16 residues long. In germline, CDR1 is KGHDR, CDR2 SFDVKD. V was trimmed by 5 bases and J by 5 bases, leaving 18 bases between them. CDR3 amino acids: CATSGGGSQGYQPQHF. In nucleotides, the CDR3 is TGTGCCACCAGTGGCGGGGGCAGTCAGGGTTATCAGCCCCAGCATTTT.

The chain combines TRBV6-2 or TRBV6-3 with TRBJ1-4, with D possibly matching TRBD1 (5 bases). The V gene's germline CDR1 is MNHEY and CDR2 SVGEGT. The CDR3 sequence is 14 residues long. V was shortened by 6 bases and J by 5 bases, with 13 bases between the two germline ends. The CDR3 DNA sequence: TGTGCCAGCAGGGTGGACGGACAAAATGAAAAACTGTTTTTT. Translated, it gives CASRVDGQNEKLFF.

The rearrangement uses TRBV7-2 and TRBJ2-1, with 12 bases fitting TRBD2. The J segment lost 9 bases and the V segment lost 5 bases, leaving 5 bases of the junction unmatched. There are 14 residues in the CDR3. Per the germline V gene, CDR1 is SGHTA and CDR2 is FQGNSA. In DNA, the CDR3 is TGTGCCAGCAGCCGGACTAGCGGGGATGGTGAGCAGTTCTTC. Encoded protein: CASSRTSGDGEQFF.

The sample holds many counts of this clonotype. The chain is built from TRBV5-1 and TRBJ1-3; the D is unclear. The CDR3 covers 14 residues. Trimming left V 4 bases short and J 4 bases short, with 12 bases between. The germline CDR1 and CDR2 sequences are SGHRS and YFSETQ. CDR3 DNA sequence: TGCGCCAGCAGCCGCACAGCGGACGGAAACACCATATATTTT. Its translation is CASSRTADGNTIYF.

This clonotype was found many times. The rearrangement links TRBV4-1 to TRBJ1-6; maybe TRBD1 (5 bases). The germline CDR1 and CDR2 sequences are MGHRA and YSYEKL. The CDR3 extends over 16 amino acids. V lost 1 base to trimming and J lost 8 bases, with 15 bases between them. The CDR3 loop reads CASSQVTFWDYSPLHF. The DNA for the CDR3 is TGCGCCAGCAGCCAAGTTACCTTCTGGGACTATTCACCCCTCCACTTT.

This clonotype was recorded at least ten times. The V gene is TRBV24-1, the J gene TRBJ2-1; D is perhaps TRBD2 (6 bases). Trimming took off 2 bases at V and 1 base at J, with 11 bases between the two ends. This CDR3 comprises 16 residues. Germline V gives CDR1 KGHDR, CDR2 SFDVKD. For the CDR3, the DNA is TGTGCCACCAGTGATTCTAGCGTCTGGTCCTACAATGAGCAGTTCTTC. Translating it yields CATSDSSVWSYNEQFF.

The sample holds a few counts of this clonotype. V gene TRBV5-5 combines with J gene TRBJ1-5; no reliable D call. This CDR3 is 15 amino acids long. From germline, CDR1 is SGHKS and CDR2 YYEKEE (reference sequence). Trimming took off 0 bases at V and 3 bases at J, with 10 bases between the two ends. Here the CDR3 reads CASSLVAADNQPQHF. In nucleotides, the CDR3 is TGTGCCAGCAGCTTGGTGGCAGCAGACAATCAGCCCCAGCATTTT.

The chain combines TRBV23-1 with TRBJ1-5, with D unresolved. TRBV23-1 is sorted into the ORF group, with uncertain function. The V and J ends lost 0 bases and 3 bases respectively, with 15 bases between them. This CDR3 is built from 17 residues. Here the CDR3 reads CASSQSIRLEINQPQHF. The DNA for the CDR3 is TGCGCCAGCAGTCAATCAATCCGGCTCGAGATCAATCAGCCCCAGCATTTT.

This clonotype came up a few times. The V and J genes are TRBV19 and TRBJ2-5, with D unclear. The germline V and J ends were trimmed by 2 bases and 4 bases, with 8 bases remaining between them. From germline, CDR1 is LNHDA and CDR2 SQIVND (reference sequence). The CDR3 has 13 amino acids. CDR3 sequence reads: CASSIQNVETQYF. The CDR3 DNA reads TGTGCCAGTAGTATACAGAATGTAGAGACCCAGTACTTC.